The sequence of this T cell receptor beta chain was determined in a study of OX40 agonist ivuxolimab in advanced cancers. Study as a whole: Cancers in dose escalation were hepatocellular, melanoma, renal cell and head and neck.

Sequenced by immunoSEQ multiplex PCR; TCRdb stores in-frame clones only, minus some. The sample records 50,000 to 65,000 clones, 80% to 95% being singletons. V lost 0 bases and J lost 4, with 10 bases in between. The CDR3 covers 15 residues. The germline V gene has CDR1 SGHDN and CDR2 FVKESK. This receptor was identified in an adult with an advanced solid tumor such as melanoma, head and neck, liver or kidney cancer. The chain combines TRBV14 with TRBJ2-1; D gene unclear. The material sequenced was CD4+ or CD8+ T cells sorted from blood, taken in a trial of the OX40 agonist ivuxolimab. The CDR3 region has the DNA TGTGCCAGCAGCCAAGATCTGAGGCAGTACAATGAGCAGTTCTTC. It codes for CASSQDLRQYNEQFF.